One sample yielded the 32 T cell receptor beta chains listed below, sequenced in a study of T cell responses to AZD1222 COVID-19 vaccine. Assay: immunoSEQ multiplex PCR; the TCRdb copy retains only in-frame clones and omits some. The sample lists some 170,000 clones, roughly 92% occurring once. Sequences were derived from peripheral blood, sampled on day 0 of AZD1222 vaccination. These receptors originate from an adult in good health.

In its sample, this clone was seen a few times. V is TRBV15 and J is TRBJ1-5; no clear D. The CDR3 is 12 residues long. Per the germline V gene, CDR1 is LNHNV and CDR2 is YYDKDF (reference sequence). Trimming cost V 0 bases and J 7 bases, with 4 bases left between them. Written as DNA, the CDR3 is TGTGCCACCAGCAGAGATATCCAGCCCCAGCATTTT. This encodes CATSRDIQPQHF.

This rearrangement joins TRBV4-2 to TRBJ2-7, with 8 nucleotides matching TRBD2. Germline assignment: CDR1 LGHNA and CDR2 YNFKEQ. There are 16 residues in the CDR3. The ends lost 0 bases at V and 3 bases at J; junction bases unmatched: 7. The DNA of the CDR3 is TGTGCCAGCAGCCAAGATCTCACTAGCGGTGGCTACGAGCAGTACTTC. Residues: CASSQDLTSGGYEQYF.

Remarks on this clone: Other DNA sequences from this sample encode an identical CDR3 as well. The J gene is TRBJ2-5, the V gene TRBV6-5; D is unresolved. Trimming stripped 0 bases from V and 5 bases from J, with 4 bases between. The CDR3 runs to 12 residues. Germline CDR1 is MNHEY and CDR2 is SVGAGI. CDR3: CASSYSGETQYF. The DNA for the CDR3 is TGTGCCAGCAGTTACTCGGGGGAGACCCAGTACTTC.

The chain employs TRBV27 and TRBJ1-1; the D is unclear. This CDR3 has 13 amino acids. CDR1 is MNHEY and CDR2 is SMNVEV in the germline V gene (reference sequence). V lost 6 bases and J lost 1, with 9 bases in between. The CDR3 loop is CASRPGRNTEAFF. Here the CDR3 DNA reads TGTGCCAGCAGGCCCGGGAGGAACACTGAAGCTTTCTTT.

This clone appeared a single time. V and J are TRBV18 and TRBJ2-1; D possibly corresponds to TRBD2 (6 bases). Germline loops: CDR1 KGHSH, CDR2 LQKENI. The CDR3 has 12 amino acids. The V end lost 2 bases, the J end lost 8 bases, and 7 bases lay between the germline ends. The chain's CDR3 is CASSPREDEQFF. As DNA, the CDR3 is TGTGCCAGCTCACCAAGGGAGGATGAGCAGTTCTTC.

There are a few counts of this clone. V and J are TRBV24-1 and TRBJ2-2, with 12 nucleotides matching TRBD2. V shed 4 bases and J 5 bases; nucleotides not matched to a gene: 19. The CDR3 has 21 residues. Germline CDR1 and CDR2: KGHDR and SFDVKD. CDR3 nucleotide sequence: TGTGCCACCAGTGACCTACCCCGGGCTAGCGGGAGGGGATGGAGAACCGGGGAGCTGTTTTTT. This codes for CATSDLPRASGRGWRTGELFF.

V gene TRBV11-2 combines with J gene TRBJ2-5, with 7 bases that match TRBD2. CDR1 SGHAT and CDR2 FQNNGV come from the germline V gene. The CDR3 is 12 amino acids. The V and J ends lost 3 bases and 5 bases, in that order; junction bases with no gene match: 0. CDR3 bases: TGTGCCAGCAGCTTCGGGGGGGAGACCCAGTACTTC. Protein sequence: CASSFGGETQYF.

This chain uses TRBV11-2 with TRBJ2-7; the D gene is possibly TRBD2 (6 bases). Trimming left V 5 bases short and J 2 bases short, with 10 bases between. Germline lookup yields CDR1 SGHAT and CDR2 FQNNGV. This CDR3 region has 13 residues. In nucleotides, the CDR3 is TGTGCCAGCAGCCCGGGAGTAACCTACGAGCAGTACTTC. This translates into CASSPGVTYEQYF.

The gene calls are TRBV30 and TRBJ2-3, with 13 bases that match TRBD2. Germline CDR1 and CDR2: GTSNPN and SVGIG (reference sequence). The CDR3 length is 16 residues. Losses at the gene ends were 8 bases for V and 4 bases for J; bases not matched to a gene: 12. CDR3 in DNA: TGTGCCCGGGATTCGGGACTAGCGGGACTTGCAGATACGCAGTATTTT. Translation gives CARDSGLAGLADTQYF. Full variable domain (rest looked up from reference TRBV30 and TRBJ2-3): SQTIHQWPATLVQPVGSPLSLECTVEGTSNPNLYWYRQAAGRGLQLLFYSVGIGQISSEVPQNLSASRPQDRQFILSSKKLLLSDSGFYLCARDSGLAGLADTQYFGPGTRLTVL.

V and J are TRBV30 and TRBJ1-1; D may be TRBD1 (6 bases). This CDR3 comprises 13 residues. Deletions cut 3 bases from V and 3 bases from J, with 11 bases between. Germline V gene data show CDR1 as GTSNPN and CDR2 as SVGIG (reference sequence). The CDR3 DNA follows: TGTGCCTGGAGCCCCGACAGGTACACTGAAGCTTTCTTT. This codes for CAWSPDRYTEAFF.

This clone was recorded once. CDR3 DNA: TGTGCCAGCGCAAAGTCTTCCTACGAGCAGTACTTC. This encodes CASAKSSYEQYF. The chain employs TRBV27 and TRBJ2-7; D is undetermined. CDR3 length: 12 residues. The V end lost 8 bases, the J end lost 1 base, and 9 bases lay between the germline ends. Germline V gene lookup returns CDR1 MNHEY and CDR2 SMNVEV (reference sequence).

This sequence joins TRBV19 and TRBJ2-1; TRBD2 matches 8 bases. Germline CDR1 reads LNHDA; CDR2 reads SQIVND (reference sequence). The CDR3 spans 13 residues. Germline trimming cut 5 bases from V and 9 bases from J; bases unmatched to any gene: 6. The CDR3 bases are TGTGCCAGTAGTCTCCGGGCGGGGGGTGAGCAGTTCTTC. Its translation is CASSLRAGGEQFF.

This sequence joins TRBV27 and TRBJ2-6; weak D call: TRBD1 (5 bases). Germline V lookup: CDR1 MNHEY, CDR2 SMNVEV (reference sequence). The V and J ends lost 5 bases and 0 bases respectively, with 11 bases between them. This CDR3 has 16 residues. CDR3 nucleotides: TGTGCCAGCAGTCTCCTTGGACACTCTGGGGCCAACGTCCTGACTTTC. Its protein product is CASSLLGHSGANVLTF.

This clone was observed once. The V call is TRBV11-2, the J call TRBJ1-4; D is uncertain. This CDR3 comprises 14 residues. Germline V gives CDR1 SGHAT, CDR2 FQNNGV. V lost 1 base to trimming and J lost 8 bases, with 11 bases between them. CDR3 DNA: TGTGCCAGCAGCTTAGGGCGGGGAGGAGAAAAACTGTTTTTT. Its translation is CASSLGRGGEKLFF. Variable domain in full (rest from reference TRBV11-2 and TRBJ1-4): EAGVAQSPRYKIIEKRQSVAFWCNPISGHATLYWYQQILGQGPKLLIQFQNNGVVDDSQLPKDRFSAERLKGVDSTLKIQPAKLEDSAVYLCASSLGRGGEKLFFGSGTQLSVL.

The genes are TRBV20-1 and TRBJ2-1; 11 bases fit TRBD2. V lost 3 bases to trimming and J lost 4 bases; unmatched junction nucleotides: 5. The germline V gene encodes CDR1 DFQATT and CDR2 SNEGSKA (reference sequence). This CDR3 region has 15 residues. CDR3 bases: TGCAGTGCTAGTCCCCGGACTAGCGGGTACAATGAGCAGTTCTTC. Amino acids: CSASPRTSGYNEQFF.

The chain joins TRBV12-3 or TRBV12-4 to TRBJ2-4; weak D call: TRBD1 (5 bases). This CDR3 has 13 amino acids. V was shortened by 5 bases and J by 8 bases, with 13 bases between the two germline ends. CDR3 nucleotides: TGTGCCAGCAGTCCATCACAGGTAGACATTCAGTACTTC. Amino acid sequence: CASSPSQVDIQYF.

V is TRBV3-1 (or the pseudogene TRBV3-2) and J is TRBJ2-5, with 11 bases lining up with TRBD2. The CDR3 loop spans 17 amino acids. J gave up 4 bases and V 1 base, and 8 bases lay outside the gene matches. CDR1 and CDR2 (germline): LGHDT, YNNKEL (reference sequence). CDR3 DNA sequence: TGTGCCAGCAGCCAAGTGAATAGCGGGAGGGCCGGAGAGACCCAGTACTTC. It specifies CASSQVNSGRAGETQYF.

J is TRBJ2-1 and V is TRBV9; 8 nucleotides line up with TRBD2. V lost 0 bases, J lost 5 bases, and 10 bases stayed unmatched. This CDR3 comprises 17 residues. CDR1 is SGDLS, CDR2 YYNGEE, per germline. The CDR3 sequence is CASSVVTSGVKHNEQFF. For the CDR3, the DNA is TGTGCCAGCAGCGTAGTAACTAGCGGTGTTAAACACAATGAGCAGTTCTTC.

The rearrangement joins TRBV13 to TRBJ1-1; D ambiguous. Germline assignment: CDR1 PRHDT and CDR2 FYEKMQ (reference sequence). This CDR3 has 16 residues. V lost 5 bases to trimming and J lost 3 bases, with 19 bases between them. In DNA form, the CDR3 reads TGTGCCAGCAGCGCCTCAGGAGAGGGAATATACACTGAAGCTTTCTTT. Translation gives CASSASGEGIYTEAFF.

The CDR3 bases are TGTGCCAGCGGGGGACAGTTGAACACTGAAGCTTTCTTT. It is translated as CASGGQLNTEAFF. The chain recombines TRBV6-5 with TRBJ1-1, with 7 bases lining up with TRBD1. CDR1 MNHEY and CDR2 SVGAGI come from the germline V gene. After removal of 8 bases from V and 0 bases from J, the junction contained 3 bases not matched to a gene. CDR3 length: 13 amino acids.

The J gene is TRBJ1-5, the V gene TRBV18; no clear D. This CDR3 spans 16 amino acids. Germline CDR1 KGHSH, CDR2 LQKENI. V lost 6 bases and J lost 0, with 15 bases in between. CDR3 sequence reads: CASSPFTGDSNQPQHF. DNA for the CDR3: TGTGCCAGCTCCCCATTTACCGGGGATAGCAATCAGCCCCAGCATTTT.

The chain employs TRBV9 and TRBJ2-1, with D hard to call. Germline V gives CDR1 SGDLS, CDR2 YYNGEE. The V end lost 0 bases, the J end lost 1 base, and 8 bases lay between the germline ends. CDR3 size: 15 residues. This CDR3 reads CASSVAGRSYNEQFF. The DNA for the CDR3 is TGTGCCAGCAGCGTAGCCGGTCGGTCCTACAATGAGCAGTTCTTC.

This clone was picked up one time. The chain is built from TRBV18 and TRBJ1-3; TRBD1 matches at 7 bases. With V trimmed by 2 bases and J by 6 bases, 7 bases remained unmatched. Germline V gene sequence: CDR1 KGHSH, CDR2 LQKENI. The CDR3 extends over 15 amino acids. CDR3 amino acids: CASSPKDREVNTIYF. In nucleotides, the CDR3 is TGTGCCAGCTCACCAAAAGACAGGGAAGTAAACACCATATATTTT.

On this clone itself: Additional DNA sequences in this sample encode the identical CDR3. The V call is TRBV28, the J call TRBJ1-1, with D unresolved. This CDR3 is 14 amino acids long. The ends were cut back, 2 bases at V and 3 bases at J, with 10 bases in the middle. CDR1 and CDR2 (germline): MDHEN, SYDVKM. CDR3 sequence: CASSLGGGHTEAFF. CDR3 coding DNA: TGTGCCAGCAGTTTAGGTGGAGGACACACTGAAGCTTTCTTT.

V is TRBV24-1 and J is TRBJ2-1; TRBD2 matches 7 bases. The CDR3 sequence is 13 residues long. J gave up 10 bases and V 4 bases, and 6 bases lay outside the gene matches. Germline V gene lookup returns CDR1 KGHDR and CDR2 SFDVKD. For the CDR3, the DNA is TGTGCCACCAGTGACCCCCTGGGGGGGGAGCAGTTCTTC. Its translation is CATSDPLGGEQFF.

The chain carries TRBV19 and TRBJ2-5; 8 nucleotides agree with TRBD2. Looked up from germline, CDR1 is LNHDA and CDR2 is SQIVND (reference sequence). The CDR3 sequence is 14 residues long. V lost 8 bases to trimming and J lost 2 bases; unmatched junction nucleotides: 7. In DNA, the CDR3 is TGTGCCAGTGGAGGGGCTAGCGGGCAAGAGACCCAGTACTTC. Its protein product is CASGGASGQETQYF.

The chain carries TRBV6-1 and TRBJ2-5; D gene unclear. Germline loops: CDR1 MNHNS, CDR2 SASEGT. This CDR3 has 14 amino acids. V lost 2 bases, J lost 3 bases, and 10 bases lay in between. CDR3 DNA sequence: TGTGCCAGCAGTGAACAGGCCCTTAAAGAGACCCAGTACTTC. Translated, it gives CASSEQALKETQYF.

The chain joins TRBV30 to TRBJ1-1; D may be TRBD1 (5 bases). V was trimmed by 1 base and J by 0 bases, leaving 9 bases between them. The CDR3 is 14 residues long. Germline CDR1 GTSNPN, CDR2 SVGIG (reference sequence). The chain's CDR3 is CAWSGQLMNTEAFF. CDR3 DNA: TGTGCCTGGAGTGGACAGCTCATGAACACTGAAGCTTTCTTT. Filled out from reference TRBV30 and TRBJ1-1, the complete variable domain reads SQTIHQWPATLVQPVGSPLSLECTVEGTSNPNLYWYRQAAGRGLQLLFYSVGIGQISSEVPQNLSASRPQDRQFILSSKKLLLSDSGFYLCAWSGQLMNTEAFFGQGTRLTVV.

This clone appeared a few times. The chain is built from TRBV19 and TRBJ2-7; D may be TRBD2 (5 bases). V lost 3 bases, J lost 7 bases, and 13 bases lay in between. This CDR3 spans 13 amino acids. Germline V gene data show CDR1 as LNHDA and CDR2 as SQIVND (reference sequence). CDR3 in amino acids: CASSIGLRGEQYF. DNA for the CDR3: TGTGCCAGTAGTATCGGCCTGCGCGGGGAGCAGTACTTC.

This sequence joins TRBV5-1 and TRBJ1-1; tentatively, D is TRBD1 (5 bases). V was shortened by 2 bases and J by 6 bases, with 11 bases between the two germline ends. Germline CDR1 and CDR2: SGHRS and YFSETQ. The CDR3 is 13 amino acids. CDR3 protein: CASSLQAPSEAFF. CDR3 sequence (DNA): TGCGCCAGCAGCTTACAGGCCCCTTCTGAAGCTTTCTTT.

This chain connects TRBV11-2 to TRBJ2-5; a weak D match, TRBD1 (5 bases). Germline lookup yields CDR1 SGHAT and CDR2 FQNNGV. This CDR3 has 15 amino acids. Trimming cost V 4 bases and J 2 bases, with 14 bases left between them. In DNA, the CDR3 is TGTGCCAGCAGCTCCTTTGACAGCCGGCAAGAGACCCAGTACTTC. Protein sequence: CASSSFDSRQETQYF.

In this sample, this clone turned up a few times. The chain recombines TRBV5-5 with TRBJ1-2; D is unclear. V lost 5 bases, J lost 4 bases, and 12 bases lay in between. Germline loops: CDR1 SGHKS, CDR2 YYEKEE (reference sequence). This CDR3 contains 13 residues. The CDR3 bases are TGTGCCAGCAGTGCCTCGGGGTCCTATGGCTACACCTTC. It translates to CASSASGSYGYTF.